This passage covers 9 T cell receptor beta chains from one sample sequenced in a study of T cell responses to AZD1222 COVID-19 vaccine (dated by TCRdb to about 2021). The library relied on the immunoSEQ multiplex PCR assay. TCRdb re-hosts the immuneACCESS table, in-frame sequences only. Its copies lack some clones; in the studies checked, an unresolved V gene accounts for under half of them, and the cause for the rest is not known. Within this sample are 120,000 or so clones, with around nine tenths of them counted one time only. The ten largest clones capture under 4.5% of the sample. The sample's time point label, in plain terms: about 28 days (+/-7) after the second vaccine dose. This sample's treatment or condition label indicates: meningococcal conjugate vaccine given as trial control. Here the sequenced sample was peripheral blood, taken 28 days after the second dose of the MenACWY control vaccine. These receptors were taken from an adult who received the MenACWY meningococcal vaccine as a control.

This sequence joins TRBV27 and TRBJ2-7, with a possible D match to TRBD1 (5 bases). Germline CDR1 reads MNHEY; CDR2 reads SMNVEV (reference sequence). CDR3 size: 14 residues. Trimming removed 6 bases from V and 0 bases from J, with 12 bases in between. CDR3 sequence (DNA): TGTGCCAGCAGCCAAAAGGACAACTCCTACGAGCAGTACTTC. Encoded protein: CASSQKDNSYEQYF.

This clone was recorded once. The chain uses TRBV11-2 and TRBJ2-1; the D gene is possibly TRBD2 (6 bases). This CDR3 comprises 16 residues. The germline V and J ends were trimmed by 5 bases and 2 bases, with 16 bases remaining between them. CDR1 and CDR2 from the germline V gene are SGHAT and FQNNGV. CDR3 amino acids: CASSPMGLGAYNEQFF. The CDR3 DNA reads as TGTGCCAGCAGCCCCATGGGACTGGGGGCCTACAATGAGCAGTTCTTC.

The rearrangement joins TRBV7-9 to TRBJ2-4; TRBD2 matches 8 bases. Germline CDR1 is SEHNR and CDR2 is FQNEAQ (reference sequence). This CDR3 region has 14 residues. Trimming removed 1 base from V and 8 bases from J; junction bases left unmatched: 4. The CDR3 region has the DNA TGTGCCAGCAGCTTAGGGAAAGCGGGGGACATTCAGTACTTC. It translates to CASSLGKAGDIQYF. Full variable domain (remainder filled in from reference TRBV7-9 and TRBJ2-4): DTGVSQNPRHKITKRGQNVTFRCDPISEHNRLYWYRQTLGQGPEFLTYFQNEAQLEKSRLLSDRFSAERPKGSFSTLEIQRTEQGDSAMYLCASSLGKAGDIQYFGAGTRLSVL.

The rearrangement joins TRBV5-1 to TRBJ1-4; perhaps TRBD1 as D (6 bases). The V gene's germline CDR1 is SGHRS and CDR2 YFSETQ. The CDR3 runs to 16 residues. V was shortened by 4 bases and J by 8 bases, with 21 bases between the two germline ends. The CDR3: CASSADPGTREEKLFF. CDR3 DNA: TGCGCCAGCAGCGCAGACCCCGGGACAAGAGAGGAAAAACTGTTTTTT.

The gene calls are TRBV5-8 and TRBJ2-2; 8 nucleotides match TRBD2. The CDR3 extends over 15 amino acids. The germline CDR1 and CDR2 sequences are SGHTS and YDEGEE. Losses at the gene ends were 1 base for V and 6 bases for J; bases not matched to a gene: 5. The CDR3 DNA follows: TGTGCCAGCAGCTTGACAGGGACTAGGGCCGGGGAGCTGTTTTTT. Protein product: CASSLTGTRAGELFF.

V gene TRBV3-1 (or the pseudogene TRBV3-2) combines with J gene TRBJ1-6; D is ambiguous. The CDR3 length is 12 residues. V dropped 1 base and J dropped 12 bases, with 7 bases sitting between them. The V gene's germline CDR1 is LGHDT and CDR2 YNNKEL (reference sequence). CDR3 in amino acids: CASSQVGRPLHF. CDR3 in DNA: TGTGCCAGCAGCCAAGTAGGCAGACCCCTCCACTTT.

The CDR3 nucleotides read TGCAGCGTTGTCGGGGAGAACACTGAAGCTTTCTTT. Translating it yields CSVVGENTEAFF. V usage is TRBV29-1 and J usage is TRBJ1-1, with unresolved D. CDR1 SQVTM and CDR2 ANQGSEA come from the germline V gene. This CDR3 is 12 amino acids long. V shed 4 bases and J shed 1 base, with 7 bases lying between them.

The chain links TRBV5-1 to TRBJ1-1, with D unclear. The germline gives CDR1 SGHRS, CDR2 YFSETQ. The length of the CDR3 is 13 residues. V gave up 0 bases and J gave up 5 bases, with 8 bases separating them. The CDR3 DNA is TGCGCCAGCAGCTTGGCTAGAGAAACTGAAGCTTTCTTT. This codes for CASSLARETEAFF.

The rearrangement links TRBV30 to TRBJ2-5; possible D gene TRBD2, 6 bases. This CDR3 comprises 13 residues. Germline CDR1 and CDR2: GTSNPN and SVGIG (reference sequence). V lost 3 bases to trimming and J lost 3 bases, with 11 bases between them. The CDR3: CAWSQGGKETQYF. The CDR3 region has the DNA TGTGCCTGGAGCCAAGGAGGGAAAGAGACCCAGTACTTC.